Given below is one T cell receptor beta chain in context. The antigen this receptor binds is unknown. Base qualities were left out, and no much larger clone turns up one base away. This sample was taken from a study of shared clonotypes between healthy human individuals (dated by TCRdb to 2018 to 2020). Looking at the study overall: A couple of women and a few men aged 18 to 49 years were included in the cohort. Leukapheresis yielded between about 0.94 and 9.5 billion PBMCs per donor. The study deeply sequenced blood TCR repertoires of five healthy adults to estimate repertoire size and the extent of clonotype sharing between individuals. For each donor, three plates each were used for CD4 naive and CD4 memory, two plates were used for CD8 naive, and one plate was used for CD8 memory. To increase sequencing depth and limit assay-specific biases, different laboratories used diverse techniques to prepare libraries and sequence TCR repertoires.

Healthy HIV-negative adults with no recently reported acute infections or vaccinations were included as donors. Every donor was a Caucasian adult living in Nashville, Tennessee, USA. CD4+ T cells were enriched by magnetic negative selection, after which naive cells were positively selected on CD45RA and the negative fraction was taken as the memory subset. Blood was collected by leukapheresis, and PBMCs were isolated by Ficoll-Histopaque density gradient centrifugation and then cryopreserved in liquid nitrogen vapor phase. Purity and quantity of every magnetically sorted T cell population were checked by analytical flow cytometry. Genomic DNA was isolated from every sorted fraction and measured by UV absorbance on a Nanodrop 2000c. TCR CDR3 regions were amplified from genomic DNA by multiplex PCR using the deep immunoSEQ assay. Extracted genomic DNA from each cell subset was spread evenly across all wells of several immunoSEQ 96-well plates, with each plate serving as a replicate. For sorted subsets, each replicate PCR was loaded with 200 ng genomic DNA, equivalent to some 27,000 T cell genomes. Purified libraries were measured with a Qubit 3.0 fluorometer, size-checked on a Bioanalyzer 2100, and measured again with the KAPA Library Quantification kit. Every immunoSEQ 96-well plate was sequenced on a separate single-read 150-cycle Illumina NextSeq 550 flow cell. Per the original workflow: Because the immunoSEQ output included only junctional sequences and no quality scores, the filtering could not be the same as the filtering used for full-length reads. To assign V/J genes and CDR3, sequences were annotated against IMGT germline references using PyIR, a Python wrapper for IgBLAST v1.9. Reads were filtered out if the reads had weak V/J assignments (E-value above 1e-6), no CDR3, stop codons, out-of-frame junctions, or ambiguous translated residues. V3J clonotypes were defined as sequences sharing the same inferred V gene, J gene, and CDR3 amino acid sequence. Percentage overlap between repertoires was calculated by dividing the number of shared unique clonotypes by the size of the smaller repertoire. Richness of each repertoire was evaluated using RTK rarefaction, the Chao1 estimator, and Recon v2.1 estimates of unobserved clonotypes. Generation probabilities were computed with OLGA for all TCRbeta clonotypes obtained by the gDNA method from a few donors. TCRdb limited this immuneACCESS table to in-frame rearrangements with V and J called. A share of clones is missing; checked studies link under half to unresolved V genes, and the rest is unexplained. The V and J calls and the clone size are those of that table, but D and trimming were determined from the DNA. The sample records 950,000 to 1,300,000 clones, around 75% of which are singletons. The top ten clones comprise approximately 1.5% of the sample.

General study outcomes and caveats: Pairwise subsampling indicated that sequencing depth was expected to affect the degree of clonotype sharing among donors. When several donors were compared, the shared fraction of clonotypes was about 5% for naive CD4, 3.5% for naive CD8, roughly 2.5% for memory CD4, and less than 0.45% for memory CD8. Sampling was restricted to blood, and TCR repertoires in tissues likely differ from the TCR repertoires found in blood. Rarefaction of sorted-subset datasets indicated incomplete sequencing despite the large sequencing depth. Clonotypes shared by all four sorted-subset donors showed higher generation probabilities than non-shared clonotypes. Estimated clonotype richness was generally larger for naive than for memory subsets. The genetic and exposure-history diversity represented was limited by the small number of donors.

V was cut back by 5 bases and J by 0 bases, leaving a gap of 8 bases between them. Reading the germline V gene (reference sequence) gives CDR1 LNHDA and CDR2 SQIVND. The CDR3 runs 14 amino acids, cysteine and phenylalanine included. The sequence is cut down to CDR3 DNA, 42 bases in frame from base 1. The sample taken for sequencing was memory CD4+ T cells sorted from blood. According to the study, the label for this sample's cell subset or site signals: CD45RA-negative fraction. The receptor comes from a man aged 18-30 years in good health. The rearranged segments are TRBV19 and TRBJ1-5, and perhaps TRBD1 as D gene, on 5 matching bases. The CDR3 reads as follows: CASSSRDSNQPQHF. The DNA is TGTGCCAGTAGTTCCAGGGATAGCAATCAGCCCCAGCATTTT.